The present entry profiles one T cell receptor (beta chain) with its context. These data come from a study of technical replicates of blood from a handful of donors. Assay: immunoSEQ multiplex PCR; the TCRdb copy retains only in-frame clones and omits some. The sample holds around 93,000 clones, about 95% seen once. Looked up from germline, CDR1 is SGHTA and CDR2 is FQGTGA. There are 16 residues in the CDR3. The V and J ends lost 6 bases and 9 bases, in that order; junction bases with no gene match: 15. This sequence joins TRBV7-3 and TRBJ2-1; 9 bases map to TRBD2. This clonotype originated in a human donor in good health. The sample was T cells isolated from PBMCs. The CDR3 protein is CASSYDGLAGAGEQFF. CDR3 in DNA: TGTGCCAGCAGTTACGACGGGTTAGCGGGAGCAGGTGAGCAGTTCTTC.